This T cell receptor beta chain came from a study of cytomegalovirus exposure and HLA in healthy donors. The donors were part of the validation cohort, which consisted of more than 90 subjects and was separate from the first cohort of 666 subjects. CDR3 size: 14 residues. CDR1 is MNHEY, CDR2 SVGAGI, per germline. Trimming took 7 bases from V and 7 from J, leaving 17 bases between them. As concerns this clone: Antigen: not known.

Study-level points and caveats: In the roughly 120 validation repertoires, a later analysis found that first-cohort TCR clusters tended to co-occur. Usually a TCR sequence was rare, but some public TCRs were found in many donors.

Clones were sequenced by immunoSEQ multiplex PCR, and TCRdb holds only the in-frame ones, with some missing. This sample carries around 180,000 clones, about 82% of them seen once, and the ten largest clones take roughly 1.5%. The receptor was derived from a woman between 18 and 29 years old in good health and CMV-seronegative. The chain links TRBV6-5 to TRBJ2-1, with a possible D match to TRBD2 (5 bases). The material sequenced was PBMCs. The DNA of the CDR3 is TGTGCCAGCACCGTCGGGGTGGCCGGGAATGAGCAGTTCTTC. It is translated as CASTVGVAGNEQFF.